This TCR beta chain comes out of a study of cytomegalovirus exposure and HLA in healthy donors. Study-level points and caveats: TCR beta chain V- and J-gene trimming was linked, in a later analysis, to a missense variant in DCLRE1C.

All donors participated as healthy donors of bone marrow. To note about this clone: Antigen specificity is unknown.

Germline CDR1 reads PRHDT; CDR2 reads FYEKMQ (reference sequence). There are 16 residues in the CDR3. Losses at the gene ends were 7 bases for V and 6 bases for J; bases not matched to a gene: 14. PCR was performed using 60 Vbeta and 13 Jbeta primers. Produced via immunoSEQ multiplex PCR; TCRdb's table is partial and in-frame only. This sample yields about 230,000 clones, of which 78% are seen a single time; roughly 0.45% belongs to the top ten. The V call is TRBV13, the J call TRBJ2-1; TRBD2 matches at 8 bases. The material sequenced was PBMCs. The receptor was isolated from a boy aged 5-17 years in good health and CMV-seronegative. Here the CDR3 reads CASIGGGGRSPNEQFF. CDR3 DNA sequence: TGTGCCAGCATCGGCGGGGGCGGGAGGTCACCCAATGAGCAGTTCTTC.